This entry features one T cell receptor beta chain sequence. Its antigen is not known. Germline assignment: CDR1 SGHAT and CDR2 FQNNGV. Trimming took off 3 bases at V and 14 bases at J, with 23 bases between the two ends. The CDR3 covers 16 residues. The method was immunoSEQ multiplex PCR; TCRdb's version includes in-frame clones alone and lacks a portion of them. The sample carries approximately 21,000 clones, about nine tenths recorded once. This sample is drawn from a study of T cell repertoires and Cas9 in healthy adults. Overall study context: SpCas9-reactive CD4 and CD8 T cells were characterized for potency, cytotoxicity and lineage. Study findings and constraints: SpCas9-reactive regulatory T cells reportedly mitigated SpCas9-reactive effector T cells in vitro.

The rearrangement joins TRBV11-2 to TRBJ1-6, with D uncertain. The clonotype was recovered from a human donor in good health. Sample: CD4+ effector T cells (CD127+, CD25-, CD137-, CD154-) from PBMCs; culture status not recorded. CDR3 DNA sequence: TGTGCCAGCAGCTTGGGAATCGGCCAGTCGGGAGTGGCCCTCCACTTT. Its translation is CASSLGIGQSGVALHF.